These 24 T cell receptor beta chains came from one sample sequenced in a study of T cells in Graves' hyperthyroidism and ophthalmopathy. RNA transcripts yielded amplified TCR beta CDR3 regions. An initial round of RT-PCR targeting the TCR CDR3 relied on the HTBI primer set. Using its own MiXCR run on the multiplex PCR reads, TCRdb lists one record per CDR3 protein. Of approximately 600,000 distinct CDR3 sequences listed, less than 25% are singletons. The sample consisted of blood. The receptor source for this set is a man in his thirties or forties with Graves' ophthalmopathy.

The sample holds one count of this clonotype. V and J are TRBV12-3 or TRBV12-4 and TRBJ2-1; a possible D gene is TRBD2 (6 bases). The CDR3 covers 15 residues. The V and J ends lost 6 bases and 3 bases respectively, with 15 bases between them. CDR3 amino acids: CASRSPGTVYNEQFF. The CDR3 DNA reads as TGTGCCAGCAGAAGCCCCGGGACTGTCTACAATGAGCAGTTCTTC.

This clonotype was detected only a few times. V usage is TRBV5-8 and J usage is TRBJ1-2; 9 bases align to TRBD1. There are 15 residues in the CDR3. Per the germline V gene, CDR1 is SGHTS and CDR2 is YDEGEE. V was pared by 6 bases and J by 6 bases, with 12 bases of the junction left unmatched. The CDR3 nucleotides read TGTGCCAGCAACCCTGACAGGGGGAGAGCCAATGGCTACACCTTC. Its translation: CASNPDRGRANGYTF.

The chain couples TRBV16 to TRBJ2-7, with a possible D match to TRBD1 (5 bases). Trimming removed 4 bases at V and 2 bases at J, with 9 bases between. Germline V lookup: CDR1 KGHSY, CDR2 FQNENV. CDR3 length: 13 amino acids. CDR3 DNA sequence: TGTGCCAGCAGCCGAGGACAAGCCTACGAGCAGTACTTC. Translated, it gives CASSRGQAYEQYF. Full variable domain (remainder filled in from reference TRBV16 and TRBJ2-7): GEEVAQTPKHLVRGEGQKAKLYCAPIKGHSYVFWYQQVLKNEFKFLISFQNENVFDETGMPKERFSAKCLPNSPCSLEIQATKLEDSAVYFCASSRGQAYEQYFGPGTRLTVT.

The chain has TRBV20-1 and TRBJ2-7; the D is unclear. The germline V gene encodes CDR1 DFQATT and CDR2 SNEGSKA (reference sequence). CDR3 size: 13 residues. V shed 0 bases and J shed 0 bases, with 6 bases lying between them. CDR3 DNA sequence: TGCAGTGCTAGAGAAGCTAGCTCCTACGAGCAGTACTTC. This sequence encodes CSAREASSYEQYF.

V is TRBV5-4 and J is TRBJ2-2; D gene ambiguous. This CDR3 contains 16 residues. Per germline, CDR1 SGHNT and CDR2 YYREEE (reference sequence). Trimming stripped 2 bases from V and 6 bases from J, with 17 bases between. This CDR3 reads CASSFTPQPNAGELFF. The CDR3 DNA is TGTGCCAGCAGCTTCACCCCACAGCCAAACGCCGGGGAGCTGTTTTTT.

This clonotype was detected only a few times. The chain combines TRBV6-2 or TRBV6-3 with TRBJ2-7; TRBD2 aligns across 10 bases. There are 15 residues in the CDR3. Germline V lookup: CDR1 MNHEY, CDR2 SVGEGT. Unmatched junction bases numbered 8, after V lost 2 bases and J lost 7 bases. The CDR3 sequence is CASSYGASGSWEQYF. CDR3 coding DNA: TGTGCCAGCAGTTACGGAGCTAGCGGGAGTTGGGAGCAGTACTTC.

This clonotype was counted many times. CDR3 protein: CASSTPQGRNYGYTF. CDR3 nucleotide sequence: TGTGCCAGCAGTACCCCACAGGGACGCAACTATGGCTACACCTTC. The chain has TRBV28 and TRBJ1-2; tentative D call: TRBD1 (6 bases). CDR1 MDHEN and CDR2 SYDVKM come from the germline V gene. The CDR3 is 15 amino acids. Trimming took 5 bases from V and 2 from J, leaving 15 bases between them.

The count of this clonotype is one. The rearrangement joins TRBV4-1 to TRBJ2-1; no clear D. This CDR3 region has 12 residues. Per germline, CDR1 MGHRA and CDR2 YSYEKL. V dropped 4 bases and J dropped 8 bases, with 9 bases sitting between them. The CDR3 sequence: CASSRPLDEQFF. The DNA for the CDR3 is TGCGCCAGCAGCCGGCCCCTAGATGAGCAGTTCTTC.

This clonotype was observed many times. The chain joins TRBV7-3 to TRBJ2-1; TRBD2 agrees at 9 bases. This CDR3 has 15 amino acids. With V trimmed by 2 bases and J by 6 bases, 5 bases remained unmatched. The germline V gene encodes CDR1 SGHTA and CDR2 FQGTGA. In DNA form, the CDR3 reads TGTGCCAGCAGCTTAGGTAGCGGGAGTGTCAATGAGCAGTTCTTC. It specifies CASSLGSGSVNEQFF.

This rearrangement joins TRBV13 to TRBJ2-2; 8 bases match TRBD1. The CDR3 is 14 residues long. Germline V gene data show CDR1 as PRHDT and CDR2 as FYEKMQ (reference sequence). Trimming took 5 bases from V and 6 from J; bases not matched to a gene: 5. This chain's CDR3 is CASSLDRGAGELFF. The CDR3 region has the DNA TGTGCCAGCAGCCTAGACAGGGGTGCCGGGGAGCTGTTTTTT.

This clonotype occurred many times. The V gene is TRBV28, the J gene TRBJ1-5; 8 nucleotides match TRBD1. The ends lost 1 base at V and 7 bases at J; junction bases unmatched: 6. The CDR3 consists of 15 residues. Germline V gives CDR1 MDHEN, CDR2 SYDVKM. CDR3 protein: CASSLFTGGWQPQHF. CDR3 in DNA: TGTGCCAGCAGTTTATTTACAGGGGGATGGCAGCCCCAGCATTTT.

The chain has TRBV29-1 and TRBJ1-4; D unclear. V was pared by 5 bases and J by 5 bases, with 9 bases between. Germline lookup yields CDR1 SQVTM and CDR2 ANQGSEA. The CDR3 has 12 residues. Written as DNA, the CDR3 is TGCAGCGTTCGGACGGAAAATGAAAAACTGTTTTTT. This translates into CSVRTENEKLFF.

This sequence joins TRBV14 and TRBJ2-3, with 7 bases that match TRBD2. CDR1 and CDR2 from the germline V gene are SGHDN and FVKESK. Trimming at V came to 1 base and at J to 7 bases, leaving 14 bases not matched to a gene. The CDR3 contains 17 residues. This chain's CDR3 is CASSQGPGRLTLNTQYF. In DNA, the CDR3 is TGTGCCAGCAGCCAAGGACCCGGGAGGCTAACTCTCAATACGCAGTATTTT.

In this sample, this clonotype turned up many times. The chain links TRBV7-2 to TRBJ2-7, with 12 bases fitting TRBD2. After removal of 2 bases from V and 6 bases from J, the junction contained 8 bases not matched to a gene. CDR1 is SGHTA, CDR2 FQGNSA, per germline. The CDR3 runs 16 residues. For the CDR3, the DNA is TGTGCCAGCAGCTTATGGTCGGGACTAGCGGGTGTCGAGCAGTACTTC. Translated, it gives CASSLWSGLAGVEQYF.

This chain joins TRBV12-3 or TRBV12-4 and TRBJ2-1, with TRBD1 matching over 7 bases. Trimming at V came to 5 bases and at J to 8 bases, leaving 12 bases not matched to a gene. This CDR3 comprises 15 residues. The CDR3 DNA is TGTGCCAGCAGTCCCGATACTCGACAGGGTGATGAGCAGTTCTTC. Translating gives CASSPDTRQGDEQFF.

This clonotype appeared many times. The chain joins TRBV11-2 to TRBJ2-7; no clear D. V was trimmed by 0 bases and J by 0 bases, leaving 6 bases between them. CDR1 SGHAT and CDR2 FQNNGV come from the germline V gene. This CDR3 region has 14 residues. For the CDR3, the DNA is TGTGCCAGCAGCTTAGATTGGCCCTCCTACGAGCAGTACTTC. Translated, it gives CASSLDWPSYEQYF.

The CDR3 DNA reads TGTGCCAGCAGTGAACGGCGTCGGTATAGCAATCAGCCCCAGCATTTT. It is translated as CASSERRRYSNQPQHF. The genes are TRBV6-4 and TRBJ1-5; D not resolved. In germline, CDR1 is MRHNA, CDR2 SNTAGT. CDR3 size: 16 residues. Trimming stripped 3 bases from V and 0 bases from J, with 12 bases between.

CDR3 nucleotides: TGTGCCAGCACCGACAGGGCTGGCGGTTCACCCCTCCACTTT. This codes for CASTDRAGGSPLHF. The chain employs TRBV6-1 and TRBJ1-6; TRBD1 matches 7 bases. Losses at the gene ends were 7 bases for V and 9 bases for J; bases not matched to a gene: 9. The germline CDR1 and CDR2 sequences are MNHNS and SASEGT. This CDR3 region has 14 residues.

V is TRBV6-2 or TRBV6-3 and J is TRBJ1-4, with D perhaps matching TRBD1 (5 bases). CDR3 size: 13 residues. Trimming stripped 2 bases from V and 7 bases from J, with 8 bases between. Germline loops: CDR1 MNHEY, CDR2 SVGEGT. CDR3: CASSYRGTEKLFF. The DNA of the CDR3 is TGTGCCAGCAGTTACAGGGGTACTGAAAAACTGTTTTTT.

The genes are TRBV12-3 or TRBV12-4 and TRBJ1-1; D uncertain. Trimming left V 3 bases short and J 1 base short, with 9 bases between. The CDR3 runs 14 residues. The chain's CDR3 is CASSFLSTNTEAFF. The CDR3 DNA reads as TGTGCCAGCAGTTTTTTGTCGACGAACACTGAAGCTTTCTTT.

DNA for the CDR3: TGTGCCAGCAGCTTGTCAGTGGGAGCGTCCGGGGAGCTGTTTTTT. As protein: CASSLSVGASGELFF. This chain connects TRBV5-4 to TRBJ2-2, with TRBD2 as a possible D gene (5 bases). V was shortened by 1 base and J by 6 bases, with 13 bases between the two germline ends. The CDR3 is 15 amino acids. Germline V CDR1 and CDR2: SGHNT, YYREEE (reference sequence).

This rearrangement joins TRBV27 to TRBJ2-3; the D gene is possibly TRBD2 (7 bases). Trimming cost V 1 base and J 2 bases, with 10 bases left between them. CDR1 is MNHEY, CDR2 SMNVEV, per germline (reference sequence). The CDR3 contains 15 residues. The DNA for the CDR3 is TGTGCCAGCAGTTTATGGGGGGGGCCCACAGATACGCAGTATTTT. This gives the protein CASSLWGGPTDTQYF.

This clonotype was counted between two and nine times. J is TRBJ2-1 and V is TRBV27; perhaps TRBD2 as D (6 bases). The length of the CDR3 is 12 residues. CDR1 and CDR2 from the germline V gene are MNHEY and SMNVEV (reference sequence). Trimming stripped 5 bases from V and 10 bases from J, with 12 bases between. This chain's CDR3 is CASSRYGLEQFF. The DNA for the CDR3 is TGTGCCAGCAGTCGTTACGGACTAGAGCAGTTCTTC.

The table lists this clonotype with a few counts. The CDR3 is CATTRLAGDTQYF. CDR3 bases: TGTGCCACCACACGACTAGCGGGAGATACGCAGTATTTT. This chain connects TRBV6-1 to TRBJ2-3; the match to TRBD2 covers 10 bases. Germline-derived CDR1 and CDR2 are MNHNS and SASEGT. Trimming cost V 10 bases and J 5 bases; bases outside gene matches: 6. The CDR3 totals 13 residues.